These 26 T cell receptor beta chains share one sample of origin, sequenced in a study of blood T cell repertoires in COVID-19. Sequencing used immunoSEQ multiplex PCR; TCRdb keeps in-frame clones, though not all of them. Here the sample spans 360,000 or so clones, roughly four fifths being singletons. The specimen sequenced was PBMCs or T cells enriched from blood (not recorded which). These receptors came from a woman in her forties or fifties who had recovered from COVID-19.

The CDR3 loop is CASQREQAREKLFF. For the CDR3, the DNA is TGTGCCAGCCAAAGGGAGCAGGCTCGAGAAAAACTGTTTTTT. V usage is TRBV6-6 and J usage is TRBJ1-4; no reliable D call. V lost 8 bases and J 8 bases, leaving 18 bases between the germline ends. The CDR3 extends over 14 amino acids. The germline V gene has CDR1 MNHNY and CDR2 SVGAGI (reference sequence).

This clone was counted once. This chain links TRBV10-3 with TRBJ1-5, with D uncertain. The CDR3 covers 15 residues. Trimming shortened V by 3 bases and J by 5 bases, and 14 bases separated the two germline ends. CDR1 is ENHRY, CDR2 SYGVKD, per germline. In DNA form, the CDR3 reads TGTGCCATCAGTGATACGTTGAGTTCCGATCAGCCCCAGCATTTT. Translation: CAISDTLSSDQPQHF.

This chain connects TRBV7-8 to TRBJ1-1; D not resolved. Germline CDR1 is SGHVS and CDR2 is FQNEAQ. Trimming removed 2 bases from V and 0 bases from J, with 13 bases in between. This CDR3 has 16 residues. CDR3 bases: TGTGCCAGCAGCTTAATGAGTAGTAATATGAACACTGAAGCTTTCTTT. Translation: CASSLMSSNMNTEAFF.

The V call is TRBV7-2, the J call TRBJ1-2, with TRBD1 matching 7 bases. The CDR3 has 15 residues. Germline CDR1 SGHTA, CDR2 FQGNSA. After removal of 5 bases from V and 0 bases from J, the junction contained 6 bases not matched to a gene. The CDR3 protein is CASSPSTGTNYGYTF. DNA for the CDR3: TGTGCCAGCAGCCCATCGACAGGGACTAACTATGGCTACACCTTC.

With respect to this clone: This sample includes further DNA sequences coding for the same CDR3. The gene calls are TRBV7-9 and TRBJ1-1; 7 bases are a match to TRBD1. J was trimmed by 1 base and V by 2 bases; bases with no gene match: 1. The CDR3 runs 14 residues. Germline V gene data show CDR1 as SEHNR and CDR2 as FQNEAQ (reference sequence). The CDR3 DNA reads TGTGCCAGCAGCTTACAGGGGGAGAACACTGAAGCTTTCTTT. This sequence encodes CASSLQGENTEAFF.

This clone was found a few times. V and J are TRBV4-2 and TRBJ1-2, with TRBD1 matching over 9 bases. V lost 0 bases, J lost 13 bases, and 12 bases stayed unmatched. The CDR3 is 15 amino acids. Germline V gene sequence: CDR1 LGHNA, CDR2 YNFKEQ. The CDR3 here is CASSQESGQGRSPTF. The CDR3 DNA reads as TGTGCCAGCAGCCAAGAGTCGGGACAGGGAAGGAGCCCCACCTTC.

The gene calls are TRBV7-9 and TRBJ2-3, with 9 bases aligning to TRBD2. The CDR3 loop spans 14 amino acids. Germline V gene sequence: CDR1 SEHNR, CDR2 FQNEAQ (reference sequence). The trim removed 7 bases at V and 1 base at J, leaving 3 bases unmatched. CDR3 protein: CASNSGRGTDTQYF. The CDR3 nucleotides are TGTGCCAGCAATAGCGGGAGAGGCACAGATACGCAGTATTTT.

A single count supports this clone. The rearrangement uses TRBV11-2 and TRBJ1-6; TRBD1 matches at 8 bases. Germline loops: CDR1 SGHAT, CDR2 FQNNGV. This CDR3 region has 16 residues. Trimming removed 0 bases from V and 16 bases from J; junction bases left unmatched: 14. CDR3 region: CASSLDRGVFQGALHF. CDR3 bases: TGTGCCAGCAGCTTAGATCGCGGGGTATTCCAGGGGGCTCTCCACTTT.

V usage is TRBV2 and J usage is TRBJ2-2, with 7 bases identical to TRBD1. This CDR3 region has 15 residues. Germline CDR1 SNHLY, CDR2 FYNNEI. V shed 4 bases, J shed 8 bases, and the junction held 10 bases outside the gene matches. CDR3 region: CASSGGTAQGGELFF. The CDR3 coding sequence is TGTGCCAGCAGTGGGGGGACAGCCCAAGGAGGGGAGCTGTTTTTT.

The chain uses TRBV27 and TRBJ1-3, with 8 bases fitting TRBD1. Losses at the gene ends were 4 bases for V and 7 bases for J; bases not matched to a gene: 15. The germline V gene has CDR1 MNHEY and CDR2 SMNVEV (reference sequence). This CDR3 comprises 17 residues. CDR3 DNA sequence: TGTGCCAGCAGTTCCCTTCCCCCGGACAGGGTCGGGAACACCATATATTTT. This gives the protein CASSSLPPDRVGNTIYF.

This clone turned up a few times. This chain joins TRBV9 and TRBJ1-2, with TRBD1 matching over 7 bases. The CDR3 is made up of 16 amino acids. Germline trimming cut 3 bases from V and 7 bases from J; bases unmatched to any gene: 15. Germline V lookup: CDR1 SGDLS, CDR2 YYNGEE. The CDR3 nucleotides are TGTGCCAGCAGCGACAAGTTCAGGGGGACTGAGGGTGGCTACACCTTC. Translation gives CASSDKFRGTEGGYTF. Supplemented by reference TRBV9 and TRBJ1-2, the full variable domain reads DSGVTQTPKHLITATGQRVTLRCSPRSGDLSVYWYQQSLDQGLQFLIQYYNGEERAKGNILERFSAQQFPDLHSELNLSSLELGDSALYFCASSDKFRGTEGGYTFGSGTRLTVV.

V is TRBV7-3 and J is TRBJ2-3; the D is unclear. The ends were cut back, 1 base at V and 4 bases at J, with 6 bases in the middle. Germline-derived CDR1 and CDR2 are SGHTA and FQGTGA. This CDR3 comprises 13 residues. CDR3 bases: TGTGCCAGCAGCTTAAGCTCGGCAGATACGCAGTATTTT. Amino acids: CASSLSSADTQYF. Complete variable domain (other parts from reference TRBV7-3 and TRBJ2-3): GAGVSQTPSNKVTEKGKYVELRCDPISGHTALYWYRQSLGQGPEFLIYFQGTGAADDSGLPNDRFFAVRPEGSVSTLKIQRTERGDSAVYLCASSLSSADTQYFGPGTRLTVL.

The J gene is TRBJ1-1, the V gene TRBV2; 10 bases line up with TRBD1. From germline, CDR1 is SNHLY and CDR2 FYNNEI. Unmatched junction bases numbered 9, after V lost 8 bases and J lost 0 bases. This CDR3 is 16 amino acids long. DNA for the CDR3: TGTGCCAGCTCACCTCCGGACAGGGGGATGAACACTGAAGCTTTCTTT. Protein sequence: CASSPPDRGMNTEAFF. Looking up the rest from reference TRBV2 and TRBJ1-1 gives the full variable domain: EPEVTQTPSHQVTQMGQEVILRCVPISNHLYFYWYRQILGQKVEFLVSFYNNEISEKSEIFDDQFSVERPDGSNFTLKIRSTKLEDSAMYFCASSPPDRGMNTEAFFGQGTRLTVV.

This clone was observed a handful of times. This sequence joins TRBV2 and TRBJ1-1; D is unresolved. Germline CDR1 reads SNHLY; CDR2 reads FYNNEI. The CDR3 length is 12 residues. V lost 6 bases, J lost 5 bases, and 10 bases lay in between. CDR3 coding DNA: TGTGCCAGCAGCGGTACCGGGACTGAAGCTTTCTTT. Protein sequence: CASSGTGTEAFF.

This chain uses TRBV7-9 with TRBJ1-3, with D perhaps TRBD1 (6 bases). The V gene's germline CDR1 is SEHNR and CDR2 FQNEAQ (reference sequence). Trimming took 5 bases from V and 0 from J, leaving 14 bases between them. The CDR3 extends over 16 amino acids. CDR3 sequence reads: CASSLRQAVSGNTIYF. CDR3 nucleotide sequence: TGTGCCAGCAGCCTCCGACAGGCCGTCTCTGGAAACACCATATATTTT. The full variable domain, its missing parts supplied by reference TRBV7-9 and TRBJ1-3, is DTGVSQNPRHKITKRGQNVTFRCDPISEHNRLYWYRQTLGQGPEFLTYFQNEAQLEKSRLLSDRFSAERPKGSFSTLEIQRTEQGDSAMYLCASSLRQAVSGNTIYFGEGSWLTVV.

This clone was seen just once. This chain uses TRBV29-1 with TRBJ1-1; 8 bases match TRBD1. The length of the CDR3 is 14 residues. Trimming removed 4 bases from V and 5 bases from J; junction bases left unmatched: 9. Germline V lookup: CDR1 SQVTM, CDR2 ANQGSEA. CDR3 loop: CSVGSGGIGTEAFF. Written as DNA, the CDR3 is TGCAGCGTTGGATCAGGGGGCATAGGTACTGAAGCTTTCTTT.

This clone has only a few counts. The sample carries other DNA sequences with the same CDR3. V and J are TRBV6-5 and TRBJ1-2; D is unclear. V shed 6 bases and J shed 0 bases, with 8 bases lying between them. This CDR3 is 13 amino acids long. The V gene's germline CDR1 is MNHEY and CDR2 SVGAGI. The CDR3, as DNA: TGTGCCAGCAGCCCCTCCGCTAACTATGGCTACACCTTC. Translation gives CASSPSANYGYTF.

CDR3 in amino acids: CASSDRQGGLNTEAFF. The DNA for the CDR3 is TGTGCCAGCAGCGACCGTCAAGGGGGACTGAACACTGAAGCTTTCTTT. The chain has TRBV6-2 or TRBV6-3 and TRBJ1-1; possible D gene TRBD1, 6 bases. Germline V CDR1 and CDR2: MNHEY, SVGEGT. CDR3 length: 16 amino acids. V gave up 6 bases and J gave up 0 bases, with 17 bases separating them.

The rearrangement links TRBV6-4 to TRBJ2-1; TRBD2 matches 12 bases. V shed 4 bases, J shed 9 bases, and the junction held 4 bases outside the gene matches. CDR1 and CDR2 from the germline V gene are MRHNA and SNTAGT. This CDR3 is built from 14 residues. The CDR3: CASSGTSGVGEQFF. DNA of the CDR3: TGTGCCAGCAGTGGGACTAGCGGGGTTGGTGAGCAGTTCTTC.

V and J are TRBV2 and TRBJ1-1, with D possibly TRBD1 on 5 matching bases. V lost 6 bases, J lost 4 bases, and 6 bases lay in between. The CDR3 totals 11 residues. Per germline, CDR1 SNHLY and CDR2 FYNNEI. CDR3 sequence: CASRTVTEAFF. CDR3 bases: TGTGCCAGCAGGACAGTCACTGAAGCTTTCTTT.

The chain links TRBV20-1 to TRBJ1-5; a possible D gene is TRBD1 (6 bases). V was cut by 5 bases and J by 5 bases, with 13 bases left in between. The germline gives CDR1 DFQATT, CDR2 SNEGSKA (reference sequence). The CDR3 runs 13 residues. CDR3 loop: CSAGGTSDQPQHF. In DNA, the CDR3 is TGCAGTGCTGGTGGGACAAGTGATCAGCCCCAGCATTTT.

The chain carries TRBV20-1 and TRBJ1-2, with TRBD1 as a possible D gene (5 bases). The V end was cut by 3 bases, the J end by 4 bases, with 24 bases between. The CDR3 is 17 residues long. Germline V gene sequence: CDR1 DFQATT, CDR2 SNEGSKA (reference sequence). CDR3 in amino acids: CSASGGQRGGGVYGYTF. The CDR3 DNA reads as TGCAGTGCTAGTGGAGGGCAAAGGGGCGGGGGAGTCTATGGCTACACCTTC.

This rearrangement joins TRBV5-5 to TRBJ1-6; 7 nucleotides match TRBD1. The CDR3 is 15 residues long. V trimming: 0 bases; J trimming: 9 bases; junction bases outside the gene matches: 6. Germline values: CDR1 SGHKS, CDR2 YYEKEE (reference sequence). CDR3 nucleotides: TGTGCCAGCAGCTTGGGCCAAGGGGGCGTTTCACCCCTCCACTTT. Residues: CASSLGQGGVSPLHF.

The genes are TRBV3-1 (or the pseudogene TRBV3-2) and TRBJ1-1; 7 nucleotides agree with TRBD1. The CDR3 loop spans 16 amino acids. The V segment lost 1 base and the J segment 2 bases; nucleotides outside the gene matches: 7. Germline V gene sequence: CDR1 LGHDT, CDR2 YNNKEL (reference sequence). The CDR3 DNA reads TGTGCCAGCAGCCAAGGTCAGGGACAGATTAACACTGAAGCTTTCTTT. The encoded protein is CASSQGQGQINTEAFF.

This chain joins TRBV12-3 or TRBV12-4 and TRBJ2-5; D is undetermined. Trimming took off 3 bases at V and 4 bases at J, with 3 bases between the two ends. This CDR3 region has 11 residues. In DNA, the CDR3 is TGTGCCAGCAGTTTGGCAGAGACCCAGTACTTC. Protein: CASSLAETQYF.

The gene calls are TRBV7-2 and TRBJ1-1; 9 bases are a match to TRBD1. Per the germline V gene, CDR1 is SGHTA and CDR2 is FQGNSA. Losses at the gene ends were 4 bases for V and 4 bases for J; bases not matched to a gene: 7. This CDR3 has 15 amino acids. Here the CDR3 reads CASSSPGTGITEAFF. In DNA form, the CDR3 reads TGTGCCAGCAGCTCCCCCGGGACAGGGATCACTGAAGCTTTCTTT.